The rows below give T cell receptor beta chains drawn from one sample of a study of molecular identifiers for immune sequencing clone quantification. TCRdb re-derived calls from the PCR reads in MiXCR, one entry per CDR3 protein. The sample lists 490,000 or so distinct CDR3 sequences; 20% to 25% were seen once. Sequenced sample: naive CD8+ T cells from blood, with Jurkat cell RNA spiked in. These receptor sequences come from a human donor in good health. Some libraries in this study had Jurkat cell RNA spiked in. Both conserved end residues are part of each CDR3. Fields, in order: CDR3 length, V gene, clone size, D gene, J gene, CDR3 protein, CDR3 DNA. A D gene is named only where the DNA matches it firmly. Clone size is not always given. Where it is, it says once, few, many or a class for expanded clones.

len: 14; v_gene: TRBV12-3/TRBV12-4; abundance: many; d_gene: NA; j_gene: TRBJ2-7; CDR3aa: CASSIYRSRMEQYF; CDR3nt: TGTGCCAGCAGTATCTACAGGTCTCGGATGGAGCAGTACTTC
len: 12; v_gene: TRBV7-9; abundance: many; d_gene: NA; j_gene: TRBJ2-7; CDR3aa: CASSDTGPEQYF; CDR3nt: TGTGCCAGCAGCGACACAGGGCCCGAGCAGTACTTC
len: 16; v_gene: TRBV25-1; abundance: few; d_gene: NA; j_gene: TRBJ2-1; CDR3aa: CASSEGTSHFYNEQFF; CDR3nt: TGTGCCAGCAGTGAGGGGACCTCTCACTTCTACAATGAGCAGTTCTTC
len: 15; v_gene: TRBV4-1; abundance: many; d_gene: NA; j_gene: TRBJ1-1; CDR3aa: CASSQDRRENTEAFF; CDR3nt: TGCGCCAGCAGCCAAGATCGCCGGGAAAACACTGAAGCTTTCTTT
len: 15; v_gene: TRBV27; abundance: NA; d_gene: NA; j_gene: TRBJ2-1; CDR3aa: CASTPGTLGYNEQFF; CDR3nt: TGTGCCAGCACTCCCGGGACCCTAGGCTACAATGAGCAGTTCTTC
len: 14; v_gene: TRBV6-6; abundance: few; d_gene: NA; j_gene: TRBJ1-2; CDR3aa: CASSSSTGDRGYTF; CDR3nt: TGTGCCAGCAGTTCCTCGACCGGGGACCGTGGCTACACCTTC
len: 14; v_gene: TRBV6-2/TRBV6-3; abundance: few; d_gene: NA; j_gene: TRBJ2-2; CDR3aa: CASSIDINTGELFF; CDR3nt: TGTGCCAGCAGTATCGACATTAACACCGGGGAGCTGTTTTTT
len: 18; v_gene: TRBV11-2; abundance: few; d_gene: NA; j_gene: TRBJ2-3; CDR3aa: CASSQLPRGGVRTDTQYF; CDR3nt: TGTGCCAGCAGTCAACTACCGAGGGGGGGCGTCCGCACAGATACGCAGTATTTT
len: 15; v_gene: TRBV20-1; abundance: NA; d_gene: TRBD2; j_gene: TRBJ2-3; CDR3aa: CSARDRSGRVDTQYF; CDR3nt: TGCAGTGCTAGAGATAGGAGCGGGAGGGTAGATACGCAGTATTTT
len: 13; v_gene: TRBV30; abundance: few; d_gene: NA; j_gene: TRBJ2-7; CDR3aa: CAWSPGVGYEQYF; CDR3nt: TGTGCCTGGAGCCCCGGGGTAGGCTACGAGCAGTACTTC
len: 18; v_gene: TRBV4-1; abundance: NA; d_gene: NA; j_gene: TRBJ2-7; CDR3aa: CASGQGSGTGRISYEQYF; CDR3nt: TGCGCCAGCGGCCAAGGCTCGGGTACGGGACGGATCTCCTACGAGCAGTACTTC
len: 12; v_gene: TRBV7-9; abundance: many; d_gene: NA; j_gene: TRBJ2-7; CDR3aa: CASSLAGEEQYF; CDR3nt: TGTGCCAGCAGCTTAGCTGGGGAAGAGCAGTACTTC
len: 13; v_gene: TRBV20-1; abundance: many; d_gene: NA; j_gene: TRBJ1-5; CDR3aa: CSARDRVTQPQHF; CDR3nt: TGCAGTGCTAGAGACAGGGTGACTCAGCCCCAGCATTTT
len: 13; v_gene: TRBV4-2; abundance: many; d_gene: NA; j_gene: TRBJ2-7; CDR3aa: CASSPRGNHEQYF; CDR3nt: TGTGCCAGCAGCCCCCGGGGAAACCACGAGCAGTACTTC
len: 14; v_gene: TRBV5-4; abundance: few; d_gene: TRBD1; j_gene: TRBJ2-7; CDR3aa: CASSTGQGWSEQYF; CDR3nt: TGTGCCAGCAGCACGGGACAGGGATGGTCCGAGCAGTACTTC
len: 17; v_gene: TRBV19; abundance: few; d_gene: TRBD1; j_gene: TRBJ2-2; CDR3aa: CASSTTTGQFDTGELFF; CDR3nt: TGTGCCAGTAGTACAACGACAGGGCAATTTGACACCGGGGAGCTGTTTTTT
len: 12; v_gene: TRBV7-9; abundance: many; d_gene: NA; j_gene: TRBJ2-1; CDR3aa: CASSYGTNEQFF; CDR3nt: TGTGCCAGCAGCTACGGGACCAATGAGCAGTTCTTC
len: 14; v_gene: TRBV6-2/TRBV6-3; abundance: many; d_gene: NA; j_gene: TRBJ1-2; CDR3aa: CASSLTSNIYGYTF; CDR3nt: TGTGCCAGCAGTTTAACGTCAAACATCTATGGCTACACCTTC
len: 15; v_gene: TRBV7-9; abundance: many; d_gene: TRBD1; j_gene: TRBJ2-2; CDR3aa: CASSHGTGYTGELFF; CDR3nt: TGTGCCAGCAGCCACGGGACAGGGTACACCGGGGAGCTGTTTTTT
len: 15; v_gene: TRBV28; abundance: NA; d_gene: TRBD1; j_gene: TRBJ2-7; CDR3aa: CASSFLRQGSYEQYF; CDR3nt: TGTGCCAGCAGTTTCCTCCGACAGGGTTCCTACGAGCAGTACTTC
len: 16; v_gene: TRBV11-2; abundance: few; d_gene: NA; j_gene: TRBJ2-1; CDR3aa: CASSLSDWSSYNEQFF; CDR3nt: TGTGCCAGCAGTTTATCTGACTGGAGCTCCTACAATGAGCAGTTCTTC
len: 16; v_gene: TRBV4-1; abundance: many; d_gene: NA; j_gene: TRBJ2-3; CDR3aa: CASSQDWAASTDTQYF; CDR3nt: TGCGCCAGCAGCCAAGATTGGGCAGCTAGCACAGATACGCAGTATTTT
len: 15; v_gene: TRBV20-1; abundance: few; d_gene: NA; j_gene: TRBJ2-3; CDR3aa: CSAHPWGGVGDTQYF; CDR3nt: TGCAGTGCACACCCCTGGGGCGGGGTGGGGGATACGCAGTATTTT
len: 14; v_gene: TRBV12-3/TRBV12-4; abundance: many; d_gene: NA; j_gene: TRBJ1-4; CDR3aa: CASKLPGGNEKLFF; CDR3nt: TGTGCCAGCAAACTCCCGGGGGGAAATGAAAAACTGTTTTTT
len: 16; v_gene: TRBV6-5; abundance: NA; d_gene: TRBD1; j_gene: TRBJ2-3; CDR3aa: CASSLIRTGGTDTQYF; CDR3nt: TGTGCCAGCAGTTTGATTCGGACAGGGGGCACAGATACGCAGTATTTT
len: 13; v_gene: TRBV6-6; abundance: few; d_gene: NA; j_gene: TRBJ1-2; CDR3aa: CASSYGGASGYTF; CDR3nt: TGTGCCAGCAGTTACGGGGGGGCGTCGGGCTACACCTTC
len: 18; v_gene: TRBV7-2; abundance: many; d_gene: TRBD1; j_gene: TRBJ2-3; CDR3aa: CASSSSGDRVFVLDTQYF; CDR3nt: TGTGCCAGCAGCTCATCAGGGGACAGGGTATTTGTACTTGATACGCAGTATTTT
len: 14; v_gene: TRBV7-9; abundance: NA; d_gene: NA; j_gene: TRBJ2-2; CDR3aa: CASSASGYTGELFF; CDR3nt: TGTGCCAGCAGCGCTAGTGGATATACCGGGGAGCTGTTTTTT
len: 16; v_gene: TRBV20-1; abundance: NA; d_gene: NA; j_gene: TRBJ1-1; CDR3aa: CSASRGGRGESTEAFF; CDR3nt: TGCAGTGCTTCCCGGGGGGGCAGGGGCGAAAGCACTGAAGCTTTCTTT
len: 18; v_gene: TRBV7-2; abundance: NA; d_gene: TRBD2; j_gene: TRBJ2-3; CDR3aa: CASSPDILAGGGWDTQYF; CDR3nt: TGTGCCAGCAGCCCAGACATACTAGCGGGAGGGGGTTGGGATACGCAGTATTTT
len: 15; v_gene: TRBV5-1; abundance: few; d_gene: NA; j_gene: TRBJ2-1; CDR3aa: CASTGVRGPYNEQFF; CDR3nt: TGCGCCAGCACGGGGGTGAGGGGCCCCTACAATGAGCAGTTCTTC
len: 16; v_gene: TRBV18; abundance: NA; d_gene: TRBD1; j_gene: TRBJ2-5; CDR3aa: CASSPPGQGAGETQYF; CDR3nt: TGTGCCAGCTCACCCCCGGGACAGGGGGCAGGCGAGACCCAGTACTTC
len: 15; v_gene: TRBV2; abundance: many; d_gene: TRBD2; j_gene: TRBJ2-5; CDR3aa: CASSVGGSLQETQYF; CDR3nt: TGTGCCAGCAGTGTCGGCGGGAGCCTCCAAGAGACCCAGTACTTC